This T cell receptor (beta chain) came from a study of pediatric ulcerative colitis. Overall study results and limits: Acute severe colitis showed lower rectal diversity from clonal expansions. Ulcerative colitis patients shared more blood-rectal clones than controls. No controls had the two rectal clonotypes shared by ulcerative colitis patients.

Sequencing used immunoSEQ multiplex PCR; TCRdb keeps in-frame clones, though not all of them. This table holds 40,000 to 55,000 clones, around 79% found once. During colonoscopy, one to two rectal pinch biopsies were collected. Before the diagnostic colonoscopy, ulcerative colitis patients were free of immunosuppressive medication. Comment on this clone: Its specificity is not known.

This receptor was identified in a girl aged 5-17 years with moderate ulcerative colitis. Sequenced sample: gut tissue.

The CDR3 spells CATSRGWIGYNEQFF. CDR3 DNA sequence: TGTGCCACCAGCAGAGGTTGGATCGGTTACAATGAGCAGTTCTTC. This rearrangement joins TRBV15 to TRBJ2-1; unclear D gene. There are 15 residues in the CDR3. The V gene lost 1 base and the J gene lost 4 bases, with 11 bases spanning the gap. CDR1 is LNHNV and CDR2 is YYDKDF in the germline V gene (reference sequence).